Shown below are 10 T cell receptor beta chains from a single sample sequenced in a study of CD8 T cells in Susac syndrome. A quantity of about 0.5 to 1 ug RNA underwent reverse transcription using random hexamers. TCRdb itself ran the immunoSEQ multiplex PCR reads through MiXCR, one entry per CDR3 protein. This table has over 300,000 distinct CDR3 sequences, around 90% appearing once. Sample: CD4+ T cells from PBMCs. Every receptor here comes from a human donor with multiple sclerosis.

The chain uses TRBV5-4 and TRBJ2-2, with D possibly matching TRBD2 (5 bases). V lost 4 bases and J lost 6, with 10 bases in between. The CDR3 is made up of 13 amino acids. Germline values: CDR1 SGHNT, CDR2 YYREEE (reference sequence). This chain's CDR3 is CASSPDSSGELFF. As DNA, the CDR3 is TGTGCCAGCAGCCCGGACTCGTCCGGGGAGCTGTTTTTT.

Only a few counts were recorded for this clonotype. This chain links TRBV7-2 with TRBJ2-1; 9 bases align to TRBD2. CDR3 length: 17 residues. V was clipped by 1 base and J by 5 bases; unmatched bases: 9. Germline V lookup: CDR1 SGHTA, CDR2 FQGNSA. This CDR3 is CASSLGPTGTSNNEQFF. CDR3 bases: TGTGCCAGCAGCTTAGGGCCCACCGGGACTAGCAACAATGAGCAGTTCTTC.

The chain couples TRBV7-3 to TRBJ2-2, with unresolved D. The CDR3 loop spans 16 amino acids. Germline CDR1 is SGHTA and CDR2 is FQGTGA. Trimming shortened V by 1 base and J by 0 bases, and 9 bases separated the two germline ends. The CDR3 DNA is TGTGCCAGCAGCTTAAATAACGCGGCGAACACCGGGGAGCTGTTTTTT. Amino acids: CASSLNNAANTGELFF.

V and J are TRBV5-1 and TRBJ1-2, with a tentative D call TRBD1 (6 bases). This CDR3 spans 14 amino acids. Germline V gives CDR1 SGHRS, CDR2 YFSETQ. V lost 4 bases, J lost 6 bases, and 16 bases lay in between. The CDR3 protein is CASSTYSTGNGYTF. The CDR3 DNA is TGCGCCAGCAGCACCTACTCTACAGGGAATGGCTACACCTTC.

The chain links TRBV19 to TRBJ2-7, with 12 bases aligning to TRBD2. From germline, CDR1 is LNHDA and CDR2 SQIVND (reference sequence). The J segment lost 8 bases and the V segment lost 4 bases, leaving 12 bases of the junction unmatched. This CDR3 has 16 residues. CDR3 amino acids: CASSNPTTSGSLKQYF. The CDR3, as DNA: TGTGCCAGTAGTAACCCGACGACTAGCGGGAGTCTGAAGCAGTACTTC.

The CDR3 protein is CASSVGAQGRVGGNTIYF. The CDR3 bases are TGTGCCAGCAGCGTAGGGGCCCAGGGTAGAGTAGGAGGAAACACCATATATTTT. This sequence joins TRBV9 and TRBJ1-3, with D perhaps TRBD1 (5 bases). CDR1 and CDR2 from the germline V gene are SGDLS and YYNGEE. The germline V and J ends were trimmed by 0 bases and 4 bases, with 20 bases remaining between them. This CDR3 comprises 18 residues.

The chain has TRBV2 and TRBJ2-7; the match to TRBD2 covers 9 bases. CDR1 is SNHLY, CDR2 FYNNEI, per germline. V dropped 7 bases and J dropped 0; count of bases not matched to a gene: 1. The CDR3 contains 13 residues. CDR3 protein: CASMREGSYEQYF. CDR3 in DNA: TGTGCCAGCATGCGGGAGGGCTCCTACGAGCAGTACTTC.

The J gene is TRBJ1-2, the V gene TRBV7-2, with TRBD1 as a possible D gene (6 bases). Germline V gene data show CDR1 as SGHTA and CDR2 as FQGNSA. The CDR3 spans 16 residues. V lost 5 bases and J 6 bases, leaving 22 bases between the germline ends. The CDR3 loop reads CASSGANAGAGDGYTF. The CDR3 region has the DNA TGTGCCAGCAGCGGAGCGAACGCAGGGGCCGGGGATGGCTACACCTTC.

CDR3 coding DNA: TGCGCCAGCAGCCCCGGGGTGGGGGGTTCGATGAACACTGAAGCTTTCTTT. This codes for CASSPGVGGSMNTEAFF. This chain links TRBV5-1 with TRBJ1-1; D possibly corresponds to TRBD1 (5 bases). The CDR3 totals 17 residues. Germline CDR1 and CDR2: SGHRS and YFSETQ. V lost 4 bases and J lost 0, with 19 bases in between.

V is TRBV29-1 and J is TRBJ2-5; 13 bases agree with TRBD2. The germline gives CDR1 SQVTM, CDR2 ANQGSEA. After removal of 6 bases from V and 3 bases from J, the junction contained 7 bases not matched to a gene. The CDR3 runs 15 residues. CDR3 region: CSVDKGLAGKETQYF. In nucleotides, the CDR3 is TGCAGCGTGGATAAGGGACTAGCGGGGAAAGAGACCCAGTACTTC.